These 16 T cell receptor beta chains came from one sample sequenced in a study of Ad26.COV2.S vaccination and SARS-CoV-2 variants. Libraries were prepared by immunoSEQ multiplex PCR; TCRdb keeps only in-frame clonotypes and omits some of them. Of about 460,000 clones listed, 89% are singletons. Treatment given: some 20 received Ad26.COV2.S at low or high dose, single or two shots; five or six received placebo; per-sample allocation not given. The samples date from day 63 after the first vaccine or placebo injection. Sequences were derived from peripheral blood, sampled in a trial of Ad26.COV2.S vaccine versus placebo. These receptor sequences come from a person between 18 and 65 years old who received the Ad26.COV2.S COVID-19 vaccine or a placebo.

This chain joins TRBV4-1 and TRBJ2-1; 8 bases are shared with TRBD2. Trimming removed 0 bases from V and 6 bases from J; junction bases left unmatched: 7. The CDR3 has 16 residues. Looked up from germline, CDR1 is MGHRA and CDR2 is YSYEKL. The CDR3 DNA sequence: TGCGCCAGCAGCCAAGATCGGACTAGCCCCCTCAATGAGCAGTTCTTC. Its protein is CASSQDRTSPLNEQFF.

This rearrangement joins TRBV29-1 to TRBJ2-3; D is ambiguous. Deletions cut 7 bases from V and 0 bases from J, with 11 bases between. The CDR3 consists of 13 residues. The germline V gene has CDR1 SQVTM and CDR2 ANQGSEA. This chain's CDR3 is CSARTDSTDTQYF. CDR3 coding DNA: TGCAGCGCCCGGACGGATAGCACAGATACGCAGTATTTT.

The gene calls are TRBV9 and TRBJ2-3; TRBD1 might be the D (6 bases). Trimming cost V 3 bases and J 3 bases, with 11 bases left between them. CDR3 length equals 14 residues. CDR1 is SGDLS, CDR2 YYNGEE, per germline. Written as DNA, the CDR3 is TGTGCCAGCAGCGGGCAGGGGAGAACAGATACGCAGTATTTT. It yields the protein CASSGQGRTDTQYF.

This clone was recorded once. The chain recombines TRBV11-2 with TRBJ2-1, with D tentatively TRBD1 (6 bases). V dropped 5 bases and J dropped 10 bases, with 12 bases sitting between them. CDR1 and CDR2 (germline): SGHAT, FQNNGV. This CDR3 is 12 amino acids long. The CDR3 coding sequence is TGTGCCAGCAGCCTGACAGGCAGGGAGCAGTTCTTC. Translated: CASSLTGREQFF.

This sequence joins TRBV6-1 and TRBJ1-2, with a tentative D call TRBD1 (5 bases). This CDR3 is built from 12 residues. Deletions cut 2 bases from V and 7 bases from J, with 8 bases between. The germline V gene encodes CDR1 MNHNS and CDR2 SASEGT. This chain's CDR3 is CASSEFGGGYTF. DNA of the CDR3: TGTGCCAGCAGTGAATTTGGGGGTGGCTACACCTTC.

V is TRBV12-3 or TRBV12-4 and J is TRBJ2-3, with 8 bases aligning to TRBD2. The CDR3 is 11 amino acids. V was pared by 6 bases and J by 8 bases, with 1 base of the junction left unmatched. CDR3 region: CASSGGGTQYF. In DNA form, the CDR3 reads TGTGCCAGCAGCGGGGGGGGTACGCAGTATTTT.

This clone was picked up one time. The CDR3 nucleotides read TGTGCCAGCAGCTCGACCCATCGGGCAGGGGCGGGACTTGAAGCTTTCTTT. Translation gives CASSSTHRAGAGLEAFF. This chain links TRBV7-2 with TRBJ1-1; D possibly corresponds to TRBD1 (6 bases). Germline V gives CDR1 SGHTA, CDR2 FQGNSA. CDR3 length: 17 residues. Trimming removed 4 bases at V and 7 bases at J, with 25 bases between. The full variable domain, completed using reference TRBV7-2 and TRBJ1-1, is GAGVSQSPSNKVTEKGKDVELRCDPISGHTALYWYRQSLGQGLEFLIYFQGNSAPDKSGLPSDRFSAERTGGSVSTLTIQRTQQEDSAVYLCASSSTHRAGAGLEAFFGQGTRLTVV.

The V call is TRBV11-2, the J call TRBJ1-2, with 7 bases matching TRBD1. Germline V lookup: CDR1 SGHAT, CDR2 FQNNGV. This CDR3 is 12 amino acids long. The ends lost 5 bases at V and 6 bases at J; junction bases unmatched: 3. In DNA, the CDR3 is TGTGCCAGCAGCCAAACAGGGGATGGCTACACCTTC. Amino acid sequence: CASSQTGDGYTF.

This chain connects TRBV6-5 to TRBJ2-7; D tentatively fits TRBD1 or TRBD2 (5 bases each). The CDR3 contains 14 residues. Germline V gene lookup returns CDR1 MNHEY and CDR2 SVGAGI. Trimming removed 6 bases at V and 7 bases at J, with 19 bases between. In nucleotides, the CDR3 is TGTGCCAGCAGGGGACCGACGGAGACGGGGGAGCAGTACTTC. It yields the protein CASRGPTETGEQYF.

This clone was counted a few times. DNA for the CDR3: TGTGCCTGGAGTGAAACCGGAACCCATTCACCCCTCCACTTT. This sequence encodes CAWSETGTHSPLHF. The J gene is TRBJ1-6, the V gene TRBV30; no clear D gene. The CDR3 has 14 amino acids. Germline CDR1 GTSNPN, CDR2 SVGIG (reference sequence). Trimming shortened V by 1 base and J by 8 bases, and 12 bases separated the two germline ends.

The V gene is TRBV12-3 or TRBV12-4, the J gene TRBJ2-5; D unclear. V was cut by 5 bases and J by 5 bases, with 9 bases left in between. The CDR3 is made up of 12 amino acids. The chain's CDR3 is CASSKVGETQYF. CDR3 coding DNA: TGTGCCAGCAGTAAGGTCGGGGAGACCCAGTACTTC.

This chain joins TRBV9 and TRBJ2-1; the match to TRBD2 covers 11 bases. J gave up 5 bases and V 2 bases, and 3 bases lay outside the gene matches. The CDR3 has 15 residues. The germline gives CDR1 SGDLS, CDR2 YYNGEE. CDR3 DNA: TGTGCCAGCAGCGTCGGACTAGCGGGCGACAATGAGCAGTTCTTC. Amino acid sequence: CASSVGLAGDNEQFF.

CDR3 nucleotide sequence: TGTGCCAGCGGGAACAGGGACTACACTGAAGCTTTCTTT. Its translation is CASGNRDYTEAFF. The chain combines TRBV28 with TRBJ1-1; tentatively, D is TRBD1 (6 bases). V lost 8 bases, J lost 3 bases, and 13 bases lay in between. The CDR3 sequence is 13 residues long. Per the germline V gene, CDR1 is MDHEN and CDR2 is SYDVKM.

The genes are TRBV3-1 (or the pseudogene TRBV3-2) and TRBJ1-6; 8 positions match TRBD1. J was trimmed by 0 bases and V by 5 bases; bases with no gene match: 6. Per the germline V gene, CDR1 is LGHDT and CDR2 is YNNKEL (reference sequence). The CDR3 is made up of 17 amino acids. CDR3 DNA: TGTGCCAGCAGCTCCCGGACAGGGAGCTCCTATAATTCACCCCTCCACTTT. It translates to CASSSRTGSSYNSPLHF.

The chain is built from TRBV6-5 and TRBJ2-1; D assignment may be TRBD1 or TRBD2 (6 bases each). V lost 2 bases to trimming and J lost 2 bases, with 10 bases between them. CDR1 is MNHEY, CDR2 SVGAGI, per germline. The CDR3 totals 15 residues. In DNA, the CDR3 is TGTGCCAGCAGTTACGAGGGGGGCCCCTACAATGAGCAGTTCTTC. It specifies CASSYEGGPYNEQFF.

The chain employs TRBV2 and TRBJ1-4; TRBD1 agrees at 9 bases. Germline trimming cut 6 bases from V and 7 bases from J; bases unmatched to any gene: 3. Germline V gene sequence: CDR1 SNHLY, CDR2 FYNNEI. This CDR3 spans 13 amino acids. CDR3 amino acids: CASRATGGEKLFF. The DNA for the CDR3 is TGTGCCAGCAGAGCGACAGGGGGTGAAAAACTGTTTTTT.